A single sample is the source of the 2 T cell receptor beta chains below, sequenced in a study of blood T cells in healthy people across ages. The second PCR ran about 6 to 12 cycles with a sample-barcoded 5' primer and J-beta primers. TCRdb fed the 5' RACE reads into MiXCR, producing one record per CDR3 protein. This table holds 1.5 million to 2 million distinct CDR3 sequences, about 28% found once. The source material was blood. The receptors were sampled from a woman between 25 and 40 years old in good health.

This clonotype was recorded only once. The V and J genes are TRBV7-9 and TRBJ1-5; the match to TRBD1 covers 7 bases. V lost 5 bases, J lost 2 bases, and 9 bases stayed unmatched. CDR1 is SEHNR and CDR2 is FQNEAQ in the germline V gene (reference sequence). The length of the CDR3 is 16 residues. The CDR3 is CASSRNRGTGNQPQHF. CDR3 nucleotides: TGTGCCAGCAGCCGAAACAGGGGCACGGGCAATCAGCCCCAGCATTTT.

Concerning this clonotype: A much larger clone sits a single nucleotide away, making a read error possible. DNA of the CDR3: TGTGCCAGCAGTTCAACCCTCGGGCTCCATCAGCCCCAGCATTTT. Translation gives CASSSTLGLHQPQHF. The chain joins TRBV27 to TRBJ1-5; D unclear. Germline CDR1 MNHEY, CDR2 SMNVEV (reference sequence). The CDR3 contains 15 residues. Trimming cost V 4 bases and J 5 bases, with 15 bases left between them.